Listed here are 19 T cell receptor beta chains from one sample, sequenced in a study of CD8+CD57+ T cells in acquired aplastic anemia. Genomic DNA templated the TCR beta VDJ and CDR3 profiling. TCRdb re-analysed the reads in MiXCR, keeping a single row per CDR3 protein. The sample lists approximately 150,000 distinct CDR3 sequences, over 70% occurring once. Sequencing involved patients with CD8+CD57+ cell expansion previously shown by flow cytometry. Sequenced sample: sorted CD4+, CD8+, or CD8+CD57+ T cells (not recorded which) from PBMCs. These receptors all come from a human donor with aplastic anemia.

This chain uses TRBV10-3 with TRBJ2-5; no clear D gene. The CDR3 extends over 13 amino acids. V lost 1 base to trimming and J lost 2 bases, with 5 bases between them. Germline V gene data show CDR1 as ENHRY and CDR2 as SYGVKD. CDR3: CAISEYRQETQYF. CDR3 coding DNA: TGTGCCATCAGTGAGTACAGACAAGAGACCCAGTACTTC.

The chain has TRBV10-2 and TRBJ2-1, with 8 bases aligning to TRBD2. V was pared by 8 bases and J by 8 bases, with 8 bases of the junction left unmatched. CDR1 and CDR2 (germline): WSHSY, SAAADI. The CDR3 is made up of 13 amino acids. CDR3 sequence: CASGPNGRDEQFF. In DNA, the CDR3 is TGCGCCAGCGGGCCCAACGGGAGGGATGAGCAGTTCTTC.

The J gene is TRBJ1-2, the V gene TRBV2, with 7 bases identical to TRBD1. J gave up 4 bases and V 11 bases, and 13 bases lay outside the gene matches. This CDR3 spans 14 amino acids. Germline V gene lookup returns CDR1 SNHLY and CDR2 FYNNEI. In nucleotides, the CDR3 is TGTGCCTCCCAGGGGGGGGCGGAGGCCTATGGCTACACCTTC. It translates to CASQGGAEAYGYTF.

This clonotype was observed many times. The V gene is TRBV25-1, the J gene TRBJ2-5; D remains unclear. The CDR3 loop spans 11 amino acids. Per the germline V gene, CDR1 is MGHDK and CDR2 is SYGVNS. V shed 6 bases and J shed 7 bases, with 9 bases lying between them. CDR3 sequence reads: CASSASGTQYF. The CDR3 DNA reads TGTGCCAGCAGCGCTTCTGGGACCCAGTACTTC.

The gene calls are TRBV20-1 and TRBJ2-5; tentative D call: TRBD2 (6 bases). Germline-derived CDR1 and CDR2 are DFQATT and SNEGSKA (reference sequence). The CDR3 covers 15 residues. The ends were cut back, 6 bases at V and 3 bases at J, with 20 bases in the middle. CDR3 sequence (DNA): TGCAGTGCCCGAGGGAGGAGCGCCCTAGAAGAGACCCAGTACTTC. Translation: CSARGRSALEETQYF.

The V gene is TRBV29-1, the J gene TRBJ1-1; 7 bases are shared with TRBD1. The V segment lost 3 bases and the J segment 5 bases; nucleotides outside the gene matches: 6. Germline lookup yields CDR1 SQVTM and CDR2 ANQGSEA. This CDR3 has 13 amino acids. In nucleotides, the CDR3 is TGCAGCGTTGAGGGCCAGGGGGGTACTGAAGCTTTCTTT. As protein: CSVEGQGGTEAFF. Together with reference TRBV29-1 and TRBJ1-1, the CDR3 gives the full variable domain: SAVISQKPSRDICQRGTSLTIQCQVDSQVTMMFWYRQQPGQSLTLIATANQGSEATYESGFVIDKFPISRPNLTFSTLTVSNMSPEDSSIYLCSVEGQGGTEAFFGQGTRLTVV.

This chain links TRBV15 with TRBJ2-7; 10 positions match TRBD1. Trimming at V came to 1 base and at J to 3 bases, leaving 0 bases not matched to a gene. CDR3 length equals 14 residues. Looked up from germline, CDR1 is LNHNV and CDR2 is YYDKDF (reference sequence). As DNA, the CDR3 is TGTGCCACCAGCAGAGGGACAGGGGGCTACGAGCAGTACTTC. Translated, it gives CATSRGTGGYEQYF.

The gene calls are TRBV25-1 and TRBJ2-7, with unresolved D. Trimming shortened V by 7 bases and J by 3 bases, and 10 bases separated the two germline ends. CDR3 length equals 12 residues. Germline V gene lookup returns CDR1 MGHDK and CDR2 SYGVNS. The CDR3 DNA follows: TGTGCCAGCAACCTGGATGTCTACGAGCAGTACTTC. It codes for CASNLDVYEQYF.

J is TRBJ1-1 and V is TRBV9; D gene uncertain. The CDR3 has 14 residues. Germline CDR1 is SGDLS and CDR2 is YYNGEE. The ends were cut back, 0 bases at V and 1 base at J, with 7 bases in the middle. The CDR3: CASSVVDTNTEAFF. In DNA, the CDR3 is TGTGCCAGCAGCGTAGTTGACACGAACACTGAAGCTTTCTTT.

The chain couples TRBV7-3 to TRBJ2-2; D not resolved. The V gene's germline CDR1 is SGHTA and CDR2 FQGTGA. V lost 5 bases and J 6 bases, leaving 13 bases between the germline ends. This CDR3 has 14 amino acids. Here the CDR3 DNA reads TGTGCCAGCAGCCCACTCTATGGATCCGGGGAGCTGTTTTTT. Encoded protein: CASSPLYGSGELFF.

This clonotype was detected many times. This sequence joins TRBV20-1 and TRBJ2-3; perhaps D is TRBD1 or TRBD2 (5 bases each). The CDR3 loop spans 15 amino acids. Per the germline V gene, CDR1 is DFQATT and CDR2 is SNEGSKA (reference sequence). Trimming pared 1 base from V and 2 bases from J, leaving 13 bases between. The CDR3 sequence: CSARVVGDPTDTQYF. The CDR3 nucleotides read TGCAGTGCTAGAGTTGTGGGGGACCCCACAGATACGCAGTATTTT.

This clonotype has a handful of counts. V gene TRBV19 combines with J gene TRBJ2-7; tentative D call: TRBD2 (5 bases). In germline, CDR1 is LNHDA, CDR2 SQIVND (reference sequence). The CDR3 has 14 amino acids. V was clipped by 5 bases and J by 6 bases, with 17 bases between them. The CDR3: CASSSVESRVEQYF. CDR3 nucleotides: TGTGCCAGTAGTTCTGTGGAGTCGAGGGTCGAGCAGTACTTC.

In its sample, this clonotype was seen a few times. The CDR3 DNA reads as TGCAGTGCTAGTGGGACAGGAATCTACGAGCAGTACTTC. Amino acid sequence: CSASGTGIYEQYF. The chain carries TRBV20-1 and TRBJ2-7; 8 bases map to TRBD1. Unmatched junction bases numbered 4, after V lost 3 bases and J lost 3 bases. This CDR3 is built from 13 residues. Germline loops: CDR1 DFQATT, CDR2 SNEGSKA (reference sequence).

The chain links TRBV7-9 to TRBJ2-3; the D gene is possibly TRBD2 (5 bases). The CDR3 sequence is 18 residues long. CDR1 is SEHNR, CDR2 FQNEAQ, per germline (reference sequence). Trimming removed 2 bases from V and 1 base from J, with 19 bases in between. CDR3 nucleotide sequence: TGTGCCAGCAGCTTACTACGGGGAGACACTGAAGGCACAGATACGCAGTATTTT. This sequence encodes CASSLLRGDTEGTDTQYF. The full variable domain, in which reference TRBV7-9 and TRBJ2-3 provide the parts outside the CDR3, is DTGVSQNPRHKITKRGQNVTFRCDPISEHNRLYWYRQTLGQGPEFLTYFQNEAQLEKSRLLSDRFSAERPKGSFSTLEIQRTEQGDSAMYLCASSLLRGDTEGTDTQYFGPGTRLTVL.

This clonotype appeared a few times. The CDR3 DNA follows: TGTGCCAGCAGTCCGGGACTAGCAGACTACAATGAGCAGTTCTTC. This gives the protein CASSPGLADYNEQFF. The chain joins TRBV6-2 or TRBV6-3 to TRBJ2-1; TRBD2 matches 9 bases. The CDR3 has 15 residues. Trimming took 5 bases from V and 3 from J; bases not matched to a gene: 5. CDR1 MNHEY and CDR2 SVGEGT come from the germline V gene.

This chain links TRBV20-1 with TRBJ1-1; possibly TRBD1 for D (6 bases). The CDR3 is made up of 14 amino acids. Between the trimmed V and J ends, which lost 0 bases and 4 bases, there was a span of 12 bases. Germline values: CDR1 DFQATT, CDR2 SNEGSKA (reference sequence). CDR3 protein: CSARDWDTGTEAFF. In DNA form, the CDR3 reads TGCAGTGCTAGAGATTGGGACACTGGCACTGAAGCTTTCTTT.

The chain is built from TRBV5-1 and TRBJ2-5; 9 positions match TRBD1. The CDR3 runs to 14 residues. V lost 4 bases to trimming and J lost 5 bases; unmatched junction nucleotides: 6. Germline V gene data show CDR1 as SGHRS and CDR2 as YFSETQ. The CDR3 DNA sequence: TGCGCCAGCAGCCTGGGACAGGGAGTTGAGACCCAGTACTTC. Its translation is CASSLGQGVETQYF.

The J gene is TRBJ2-7, the V gene TRBV20-1; D is undetermined. V gave up 3 bases and J gave up 6 bases, with 15 bases separating them. Germline CDR1 reads DFQATT; CDR2 reads SNEGSKA (reference sequence). CDR3 length equals 13 residues. This chain's CDR3 is CSASPPRVGEQYF. CDR3 nucleotide sequence: TGCAGTGCTAGTCCTCCTAGGGTAGGCGAGCAGTACTTC.

This chain uses TRBV7-9 with TRBJ1-4, with no clear D. The CDR3 is 14 amino acids. V lost 1 base to trimming and J lost 4 bases, with 7 bases between them. Germline V gene sequence: CDR1 SEHNR, CDR2 FQNEAQ (reference sequence). CDR3 amino acids: CASSLVRDNEKLFF. DNA of the CDR3: TGTGCCAGCAGCTTAGTGCGGGATAATGAAAAACTGTTTTTT.